These T cell receptor beta chains were read from a single sample in a study of Ad26.COV2.S vaccination and SARS-CoV-2 variants. Libraries were prepared by immunoSEQ multiplex PCR; TCRdb keeps only in-frame clonotypes and omits some of them. The profile shows over 400,000 clones, over 80% of them singletons. Sequencing used peripheral blood, obtained in a trial of Ad26.COV2.S vaccine versus placebo. Receptors were obtained from a person aged 18-65 years who received the Ad26.COV2.S COVID-19 vaccine or a placebo. Each CDR3 is given with its conserved first and last residue. A D gene is named only where the DNA matches it firmly. Rows may omit the clone size; those that give it use once, few, many or a size class.

clone_size,d_call,j_call,v_call,cdr3_aa,cdr3_nt
-,-,TRBJ1-3,TRBV11-2,CASSLGNTIYF,TGTGCCAGCAGCCTAGGAAACACCATATATTTT
-,-,TRBJ2-7,TRBV7-9,CASSLVSGLGSYEQYF,TGTGCCAGCAGCTTAGTCTCCGGCCTGGGGTCCTACGAGCAGTACTTC
-,-,TRBJ1-6,TRBV10-2,CASSESKQNNSPLHF,TGCGCCAGCAGTGAGTCAAAACAGAATAATTCACCCCTCCACTTT
-,-,TRBJ2-2,TRBV14,CASSHRQGFDTGELFF,TGTGCCAGCAGCCACAGGCAGGGGTTTGACACCGGGGAGCTGTTTTTT
-,-,TRBJ2-5,TRBV5-4,CASSSPGSGQTQYF,TGTGCCAGCAGCTCGCCGGGGAGCGGCCAGACCCAGTACTTC
-,-,TRBJ1-6,TRBV3-1/TRBV3-2,CASSLYRTTTYNSPLHF,TGTGCCAGCAGCTTATACCGGACAACCACCTATAATTCACCCCTCCACTTT
once,-,TRBJ2-7,TRBV7-8,CASSPLGGHSYEQYF,TGTGCCAGCAGCCCCCTGGGGGGGCACTCCTACGAGCAGTACTTC
-,TRBD2,TRBJ2-5,TRBV7-6,CASSVGLAGVGETQYF,TGTGCCAGCAGCGTGGGACTAGCGGGGGTGGGAGAGACCCAGTACTTC
-,TRBD2,TRBJ2-7,TRBV7-2,CASSEGLALSYEQYF,TGTGCCAGCAGCGAGGGACTAGCACTCTCCTACGAGCAGTACTTC
-,TRBD1,TRBJ1-2,TRBV27,CASSRGGPLGRGYTF,TGTGCCAGCAGCAGAGGGGGCCCCCTGGGGCGAGGCTACACCTTC
-,-,TRBJ2-1,TRBV14,CASSQTRGPYNEQFF,TGTGCCAGCAGCCAAACCCGGGGTCCTTACAATGAGCAGTTCTTC
-,-,TRBJ2-7,TRBV5-1,CASSLPGHYEQYF,TGCGCCAGCAGCTTGCCCGGACACTACGAGCAGTACTTC
-,TRBD1,TRBJ2-3,TRBV6-2/TRBV6-3,CASSYSIQGVTDTQYF,TGTGCCAGCAGTTACTCGATTCAGGGGGTGACAGATACGCAGTATTTT
-,TRBD1,TRBJ2-7,TRBV15,CATRLDRGLYEQYF,TGTGCCACCAGGCTTGACAGGGGGCTGTACGAGCAGTACTTC
-,TRBD1,TRBJ2-7,TRBV10-2,CASKVWGQGGNEQYF,TGCGCCAGCAAGGTCTGGGGACAGGGAGGAAACGAGCAGTACTTC
-,-,TRBJ1-2,TRBV28,CASSLDVYGYTF,TGTGCCAGCAGTTTAGATGTTTATGGCTACACCTTC
-,TRBD1,TRBJ2-5,TRBV14,CASSQWDRGAETQYF,TGTGCCAGCAGCCAATGGGACAGGGGAGCGGAGACCCAGTACTTC
-,-,TRBJ1-2,TRBV5-6,CASSPRTAANYGYTF,TGTGCCAGCAGCCCACGGACAGCCGCTAACTATGGCTACACCTTC
-,-,TRBJ2-1,TRBV28,CASSITGSSYNEQFF,TGTGCCAGCAGTATAACAGGATCCTCCTACAATGAGCAGTTCTTC
-,-,TRBJ1-5,TRBV5-5,CASSFGHLPGNQPQHF,TGTGCCAGCAGCTTCGGACATCTTCCTGGAAATCAGCCCCAGCATTTT
-,TRBD1,TRBJ2-1,TRBV7-8,CASSLPDFRDRENNEQFF,TGTGCCAGCAGCTTACCGGACTTTAGGGACAGGGAGAACAATGAGCAGTTCTTC
-,-,TRBJ2-2,TRBV9,CASSPPGRQPGELFF,TGTGCCAGCAGCCCCCCGGGCCGCCAGCCCGGGGAGCTGTTTTTT
-,-,TRBJ2-7,TRBV5-1,CASSLDGWGYEQYF,TGCGCCAGCAGCTTAGATGGGTGGGGCTACGAGCAGTACTTC
-,-,TRBJ1-3,TRBV7-2,CASSLPGPSGNTIYF,TGTGCCAGCAGCCTTCCGGGACCGTCTGGAAACACCATATATTTT
-,TRBD1,TRBJ2-1,TRBV19,CASSMYPRDRWNEQFF,TGTGCCAGTAGTATGTATCCCCGGGACAGGTGGAATGAGCAGTTCTTC
-,-,TRBJ1-2,TRBV27,CASSSGRVVNYDGYTF,TGTGCCAGCAGTTCTGGCAGGGTAGTAAACTATGATGGCTACACCTTC
-,-,TRBJ2-2,TRBV7-2,CASARGGDTGELFF,TGTGCCAGCGCCAGGGGCGGGGACACCGGGGAGCTGTTTTTT
-,-,TRBJ1-1,TRBV6-2/TRBV6-3,CASSKTENTEAFF,TGTGCCAGCAGTAAGACAGAGAACACTGAAGCTTTCTTT
-,-,TRBJ1-5,TRBV6-5,CASRLGLYSNQPQHF,TGTGCCAGCAGGCTAGGACTTTATAGCAATCAGCCCCAGCATTTT
-,-,TRBJ2-1,TRBV15,CATSRGFSYNEQFF,TGTGCCACCAGCAGAGGATTTTCCTACAATGAGCAGTTCTTC
-,-,TRBJ1-1,TRBV7-2,CASSRGQMNTEAFF,TGTGCCAGCAGTCGTGGTCAGATGAACACTGAAGCTTTCTTT
-,TRBD1,TRBJ1-4,TRBV5-6,CASSWGQTNEKLFF,TGTGCCAGCAGCTGGGGACAGACTAATGAAAAACTGTTTTTT
-,TRBD2,TRBJ2-7,TRBV11-3,CASSPRSGDRYDEQYF,TGTGCCAGCAGCCCCCGAAGCGGGGACCGTTACGACGAGCAGTACTTC
-,-,TRBJ2-1,TRBV7-9,CASSLGYNEQFF,TGTGCCAGCAGCTTAGGGTACAATGAGCAGTTCTTC
-,-,TRBJ2-1,TRBV4-1,CASSQDDTDNEQFF,TGCGCCAGCAGCCAAGATGACACAGACAATGAGCAGTTCTTC
-,-,TRBJ1-2,TRBV6-5,CASSYSTGASYGYTF,TGTGCCAGCAGTTACTCGACCGGGGCCAGCTATGGCTACACCTTC
-,-,TRBJ2-3,TRBV10-1,CASSPGDNTDTQYF,TGCGCCAGCAGTCCGGGGGACAACACAGATACGCAGTATTTT
-,TRBD1,TRBJ1-4,TRBV6-1,CASSETLDRVNEKLFF,TGTGCCAGCAGTGAGACCTTGGACAGGGTTAATGAAAAACTGTTTTTT
-,-,TRBJ2-5,TRBV10-3,CAISRDLSQETQYF,TGTGCCATCAGTCGGGACTTGAGTCAAGAGACCCAGTACTTC
-,TRBD1,TRBJ1-2,TRBV9,CASSGAGGHGYTF,TGTGCCAGCAGCGGGGCAGGGGGCCATGGCTACACCTTC
-,-,TRBJ2-7,TRBV29-1,CSVAQGPGFEQYF,TGCAGCGTTGCGCAAGGGCCGGGGTTTGAGCAGTACTTC
-,-,TRBJ2-7,TRBV11-2,CASSLGTEPYEQYF,TGTGCCAGCAGCCTAGGGACCGAACCCTACGAGCAGTACTTC
once,-,TRBJ2-7,TRBV7-2,CASSASPGGLNHEQYF,TGTGCCAGCAGCGCCTCCCCTGGCGGGCTTAACCACGAGCAGTACTTC
-,-,TRBJ2-6,TRBV6-6,CASSYSGSSGANVLTF,TGTGCCAGCAGTTACTCGGGGAGCTCTGGGGCCAACGTCCTGACTTTC
once,-,TRBJ2-1,TRBV12-3/TRBV12-4,CASSIYNEQFF,TGTGCCAGCAGTATTTACAATGAGCAGTTCTTC
-,-,TRBJ2-6,TRBV9,CASSLAVESAGANVLTF,TGTGCCAGCAGCCTCGCGGTCGAGTCCGCGGGGGCCAACGTCCTGACTTTC